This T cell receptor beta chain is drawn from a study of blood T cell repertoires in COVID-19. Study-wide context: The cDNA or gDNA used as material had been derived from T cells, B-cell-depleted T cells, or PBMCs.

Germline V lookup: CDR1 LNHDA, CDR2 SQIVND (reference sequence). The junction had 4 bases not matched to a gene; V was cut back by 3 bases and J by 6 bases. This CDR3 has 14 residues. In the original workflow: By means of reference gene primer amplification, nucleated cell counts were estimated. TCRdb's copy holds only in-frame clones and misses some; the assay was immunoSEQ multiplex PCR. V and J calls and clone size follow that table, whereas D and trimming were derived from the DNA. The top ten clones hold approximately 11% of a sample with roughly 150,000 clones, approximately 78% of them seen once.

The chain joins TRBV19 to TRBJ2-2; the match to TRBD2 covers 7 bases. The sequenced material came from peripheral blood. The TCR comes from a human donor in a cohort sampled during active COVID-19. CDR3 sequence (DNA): TGTGCCAGTAGTATTCCGGGGAGGGCCGGGGAGCTGTTTTTT. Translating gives CASSIPGRAGELFF.